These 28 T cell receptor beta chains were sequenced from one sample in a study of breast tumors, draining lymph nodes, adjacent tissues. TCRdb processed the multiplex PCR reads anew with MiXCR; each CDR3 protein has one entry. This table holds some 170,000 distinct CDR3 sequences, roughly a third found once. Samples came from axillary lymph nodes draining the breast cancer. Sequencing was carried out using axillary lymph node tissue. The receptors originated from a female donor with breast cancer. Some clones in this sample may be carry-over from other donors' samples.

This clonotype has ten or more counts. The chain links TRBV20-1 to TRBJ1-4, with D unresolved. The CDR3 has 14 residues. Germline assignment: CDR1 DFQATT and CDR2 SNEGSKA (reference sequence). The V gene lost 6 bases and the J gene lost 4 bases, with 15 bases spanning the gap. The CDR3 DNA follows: TGCAGTGCCACTACCCTGAGATATAATGAAAAACTGTTTTTT. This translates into CSATTLRYNEKLFF.

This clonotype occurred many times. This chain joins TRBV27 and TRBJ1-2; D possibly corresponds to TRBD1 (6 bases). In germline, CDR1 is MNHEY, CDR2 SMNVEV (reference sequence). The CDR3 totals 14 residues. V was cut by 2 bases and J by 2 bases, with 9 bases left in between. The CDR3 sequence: CASSLKGGNYGYTF. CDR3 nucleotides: TGTGCCAGCAGTTTAAAGGGGGGCAACTATGGCTACACCTTC.

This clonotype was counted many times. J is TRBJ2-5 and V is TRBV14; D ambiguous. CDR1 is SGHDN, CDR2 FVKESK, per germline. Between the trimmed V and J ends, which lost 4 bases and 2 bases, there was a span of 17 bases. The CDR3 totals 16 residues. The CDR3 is CASSLNQVWGQETQYF. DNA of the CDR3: TGTGCCAGCAGCCTAAATCAAGTTTGGGGACAAGAGACCCAGTACTTC.

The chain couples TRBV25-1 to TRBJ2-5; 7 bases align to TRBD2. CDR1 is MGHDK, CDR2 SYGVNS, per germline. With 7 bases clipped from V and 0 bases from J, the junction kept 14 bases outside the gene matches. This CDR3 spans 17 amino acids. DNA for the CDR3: TGTGCCAGCACCTGCAGCGTTCGGGACTATTACCAAGAGACCCAGTACTTC. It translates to CASTCSVRDYYQETQYF.

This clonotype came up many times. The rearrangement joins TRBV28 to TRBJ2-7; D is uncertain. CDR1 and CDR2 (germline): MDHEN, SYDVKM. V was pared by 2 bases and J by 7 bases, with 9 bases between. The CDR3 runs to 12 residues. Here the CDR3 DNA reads TGTGCCAGCAGTTTAGCCGGTTTGGAGCAGTACTTC. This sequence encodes CASSLAGLEQYF. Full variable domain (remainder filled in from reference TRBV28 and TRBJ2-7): DVKVTQSSRYLVKRTGEKVFLECVQDMDHENMFWYRQDPGLGLRLIYFSYDVKMKEKGDIPEGYSVSREKKERFSLILESASTNQTSMYLCASSLAGLEQYFGPGTRLTVT.

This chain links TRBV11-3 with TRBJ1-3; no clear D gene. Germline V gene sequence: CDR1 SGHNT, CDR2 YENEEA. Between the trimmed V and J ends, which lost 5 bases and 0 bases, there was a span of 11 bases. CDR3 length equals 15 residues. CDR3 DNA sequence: TGTGCCAGCAGCCAACGGGGAAACTCTGGAAACACCATATATTTT. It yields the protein CASSQRGNSGNTIYF. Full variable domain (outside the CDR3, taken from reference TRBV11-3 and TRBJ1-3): EAGVVQSPRYKIIEKKQPVAFWCNPISGHNTLYWYLQNLGQGPELLIRYENEEAVDDSQLPKDRFSAERLKGVDSTLKIQPAELGDSAVYLCASSQRGNSGNTIYFGEGSWLTVV.

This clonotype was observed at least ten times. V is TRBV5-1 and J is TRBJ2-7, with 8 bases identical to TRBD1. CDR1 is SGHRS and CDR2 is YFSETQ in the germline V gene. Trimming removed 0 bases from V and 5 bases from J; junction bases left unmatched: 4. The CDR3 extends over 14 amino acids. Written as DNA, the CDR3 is TGCGCCAGCAGCTTGGGGGCAGGGGGCAACGAGCAGTACTTC. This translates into CASSLGAGGNEQYF.

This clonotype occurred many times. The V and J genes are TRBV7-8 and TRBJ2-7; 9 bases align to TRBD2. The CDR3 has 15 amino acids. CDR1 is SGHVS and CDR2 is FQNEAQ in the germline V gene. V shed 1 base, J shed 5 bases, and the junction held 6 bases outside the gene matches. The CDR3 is CASSLGGTSYHEQYF. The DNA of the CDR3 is TGTGCCAGCAGCTTAGGTGGGACTAGCTACCACGAGCAGTACTTC.

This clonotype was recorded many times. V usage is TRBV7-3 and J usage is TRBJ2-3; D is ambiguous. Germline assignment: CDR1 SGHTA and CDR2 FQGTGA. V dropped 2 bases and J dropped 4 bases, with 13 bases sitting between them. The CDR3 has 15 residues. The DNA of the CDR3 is TGTGCCAGCAGCTTAGGTGGCCAGGCCGCAGATACGCAGTATTTT. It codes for CASSLGGQAADTQYF.

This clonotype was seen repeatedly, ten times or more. CDR3 nucleotides: TGTGCCAGCAGTTCCGGACATCCCTCCTACGAGCAGTACTTC. Its translation: CASSSGHPSYEQYF. This chain connects TRBV28 to TRBJ2-7; D perhaps matches TRBD1 (5 bases). The CDR3 loop spans 14 amino acids. The germline V and J ends were trimmed by 4 bases and 0 bases, with 10 bases remaining between them. Germline CDR1 and CDR2: MDHEN and SYDVKM.

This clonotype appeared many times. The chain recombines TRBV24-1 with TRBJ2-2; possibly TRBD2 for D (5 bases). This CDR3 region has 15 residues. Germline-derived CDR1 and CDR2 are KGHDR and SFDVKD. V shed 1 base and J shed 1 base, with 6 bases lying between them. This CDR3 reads CATSDFSGNTGELFF. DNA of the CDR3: TGTGCCACCAGTGATTTCAGCGGGAACACCGGGGAGCTGTTTTTT.

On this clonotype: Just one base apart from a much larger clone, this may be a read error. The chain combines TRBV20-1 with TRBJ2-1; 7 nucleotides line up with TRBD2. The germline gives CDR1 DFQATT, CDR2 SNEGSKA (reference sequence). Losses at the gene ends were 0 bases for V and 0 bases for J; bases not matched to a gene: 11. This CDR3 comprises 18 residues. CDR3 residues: CSARERGLAAYSYNEQFF. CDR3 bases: TGCAGTGCTAGAGAACGAGGTCTAGCGGCCTACTCCTACAATGAGCAGTTCTTC.

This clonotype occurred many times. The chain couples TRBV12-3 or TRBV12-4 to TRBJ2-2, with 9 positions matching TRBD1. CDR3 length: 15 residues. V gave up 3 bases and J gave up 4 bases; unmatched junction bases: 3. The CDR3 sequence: CASSFRDRATGELFF. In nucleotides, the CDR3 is TGTGCCAGCAGTTTCCGGGACAGGGCCACCGGGGAGCTGTTTTTT.

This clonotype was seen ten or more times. The CDR3 DNA is TGTGCCACCAGCAGAGATTACTCAAATACGCAGTATTTT. Its translation is CATSRDYSNTQYF. The V call is TRBV15, the J call TRBJ2-3; D unclear. The CDR3 length is 13 residues. Per germline, CDR1 LNHNV and CDR2 YYDKDF (reference sequence). Trimming removed 0 bases from V and 7 bases from J, with 8 bases in between.

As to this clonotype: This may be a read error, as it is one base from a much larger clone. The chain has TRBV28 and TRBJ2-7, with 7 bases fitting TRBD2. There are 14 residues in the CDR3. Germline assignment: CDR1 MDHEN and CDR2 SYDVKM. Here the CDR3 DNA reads TGTGCCAGCAGCCCGGTAGGGACTACCTACGTGCAGTACTTC. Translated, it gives CASSPVGTTYVQYF.

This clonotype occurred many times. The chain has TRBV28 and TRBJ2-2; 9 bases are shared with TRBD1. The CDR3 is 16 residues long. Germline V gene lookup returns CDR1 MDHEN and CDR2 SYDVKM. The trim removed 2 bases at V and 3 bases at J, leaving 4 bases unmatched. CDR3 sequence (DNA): TGTGCCAGCAGTTTACTTTGGACAGGGGACACCGGGGAGCTGTTTTTT. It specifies CASSLLWTGDTGELFF.

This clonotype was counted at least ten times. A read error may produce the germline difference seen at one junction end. Written as DNA, the CDR3 is TGTGCCAGCAGTCACTCGACGGCGGGAGGCTACAATGAGCAGTTCTTC. It yields the protein CASSHSTAGGYNEQFF. This chain joins TRBV6-6 and TRBJ2-1; 8 nucleotides match TRBD2. CDR3 length equals 16 residues. Per the germline V gene, CDR1 is MNHNY and CDR2 is SVGAGI (reference sequence).

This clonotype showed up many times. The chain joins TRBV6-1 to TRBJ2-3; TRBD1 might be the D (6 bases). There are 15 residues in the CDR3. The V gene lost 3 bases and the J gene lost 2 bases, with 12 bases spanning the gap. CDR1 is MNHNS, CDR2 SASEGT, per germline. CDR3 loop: CASSDQDSTTDTQYF. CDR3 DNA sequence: TGTGCCAGCAGTGATCAGGACAGTACCACAGATACGCAGTATTTT.

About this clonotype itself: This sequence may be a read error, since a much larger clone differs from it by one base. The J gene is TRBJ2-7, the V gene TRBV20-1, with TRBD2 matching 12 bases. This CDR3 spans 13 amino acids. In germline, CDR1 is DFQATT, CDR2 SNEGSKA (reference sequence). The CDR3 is CSVRTSGIYAQYF. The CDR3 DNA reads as TGCAGTGTCAGGACTAGCGGGATCTACGCGCAGTACTTC.

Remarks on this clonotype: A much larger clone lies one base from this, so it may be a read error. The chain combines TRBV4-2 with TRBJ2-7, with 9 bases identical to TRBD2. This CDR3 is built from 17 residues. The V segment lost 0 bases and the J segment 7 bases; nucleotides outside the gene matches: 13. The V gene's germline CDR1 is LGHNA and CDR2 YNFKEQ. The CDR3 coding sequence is TGTGCCAGCAGCCAAGATAAGGGGCGGGGGGGGCGGAATGAGCAGTACTTC. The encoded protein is CASSQDKGRGGRNEQYF.

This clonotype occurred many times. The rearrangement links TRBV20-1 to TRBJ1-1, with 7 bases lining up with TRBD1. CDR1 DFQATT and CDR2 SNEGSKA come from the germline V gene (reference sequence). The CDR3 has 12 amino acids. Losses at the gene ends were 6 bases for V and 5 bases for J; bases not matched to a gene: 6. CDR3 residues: CSARPGGTEAFF. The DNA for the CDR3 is TGCAGTGCAAGACCAGGGGGAACTGAAGCTTTCTTT.

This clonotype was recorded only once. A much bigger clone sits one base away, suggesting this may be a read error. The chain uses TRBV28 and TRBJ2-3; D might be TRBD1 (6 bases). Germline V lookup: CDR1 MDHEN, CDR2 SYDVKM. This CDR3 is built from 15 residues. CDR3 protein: CASINRTGFPDTHYF. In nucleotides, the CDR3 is TGTGCCAGCATTAACCGCACAGGGTTCCCAGATACGCATTATTTT.

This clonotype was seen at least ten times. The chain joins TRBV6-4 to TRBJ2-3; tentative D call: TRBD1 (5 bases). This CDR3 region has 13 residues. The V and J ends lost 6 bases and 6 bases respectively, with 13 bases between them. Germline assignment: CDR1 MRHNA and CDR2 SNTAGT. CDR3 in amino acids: CASSDDSGDTQYF. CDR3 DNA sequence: TGTGCCAGCAGCGACGACAGTGGGGATACGCAGTATTTT.

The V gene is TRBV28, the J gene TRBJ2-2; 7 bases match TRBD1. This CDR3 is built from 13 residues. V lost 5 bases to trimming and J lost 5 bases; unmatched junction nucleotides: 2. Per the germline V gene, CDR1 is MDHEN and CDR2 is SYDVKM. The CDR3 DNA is TGTGCCAGCAGTACACAGGGGACCGGGGAGCTGTTTTTT. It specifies CASSTQGTGELFF.

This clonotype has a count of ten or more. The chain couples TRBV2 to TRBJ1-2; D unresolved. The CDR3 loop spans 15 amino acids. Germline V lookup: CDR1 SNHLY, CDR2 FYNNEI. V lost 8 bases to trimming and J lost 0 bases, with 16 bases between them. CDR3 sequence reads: CASGVDSPTNYGYTF. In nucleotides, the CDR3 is TGTGCCAGCGGGGTCGATTCGCCCACTAACTATGGCTACACCTTC.

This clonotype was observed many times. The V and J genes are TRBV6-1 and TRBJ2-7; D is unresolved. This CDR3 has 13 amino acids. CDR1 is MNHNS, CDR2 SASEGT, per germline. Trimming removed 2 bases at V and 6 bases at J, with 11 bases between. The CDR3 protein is CASSELEISEQYF. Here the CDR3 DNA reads TGTGCCAGCAGTGAACTCGAGATCAGCGAGCAGTACTTC.

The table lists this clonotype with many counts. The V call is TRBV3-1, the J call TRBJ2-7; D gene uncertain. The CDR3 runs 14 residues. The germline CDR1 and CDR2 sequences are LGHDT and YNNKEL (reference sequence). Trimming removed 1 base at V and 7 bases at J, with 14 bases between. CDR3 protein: CASSQVETTKEQYF. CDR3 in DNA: TGTGCCAGCAGCCAAGTAGAAACCACCAAGGAGCAGTACTTC.

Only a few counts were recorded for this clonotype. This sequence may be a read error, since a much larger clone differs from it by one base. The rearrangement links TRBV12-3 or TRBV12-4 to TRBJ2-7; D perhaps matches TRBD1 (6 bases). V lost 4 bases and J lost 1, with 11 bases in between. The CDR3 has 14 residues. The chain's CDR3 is CASSCARGSYEQYF. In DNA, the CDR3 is TGTGCCAGCAGTTGCGCCAGGGGTTCCTACGAGCAGTACTTC.